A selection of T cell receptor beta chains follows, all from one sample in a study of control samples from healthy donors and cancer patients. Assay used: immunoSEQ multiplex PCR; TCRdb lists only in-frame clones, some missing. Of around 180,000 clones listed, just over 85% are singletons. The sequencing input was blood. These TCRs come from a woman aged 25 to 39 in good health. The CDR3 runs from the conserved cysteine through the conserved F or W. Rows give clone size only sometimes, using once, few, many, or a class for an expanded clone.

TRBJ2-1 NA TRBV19 CASSIPTSNEQFF
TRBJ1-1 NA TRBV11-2 CASSLDPGTTEAFF
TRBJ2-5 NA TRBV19 CASGGQETQYF
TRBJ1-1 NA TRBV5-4 CASSLGGTGASEAFF
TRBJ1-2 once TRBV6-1 CASSEAFGQNYGYTF
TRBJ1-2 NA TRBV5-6 CASSPTGTALYGYTF
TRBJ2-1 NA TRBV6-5 CASSYSLAGNEQFF
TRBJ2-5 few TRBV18 CASSPASGQETQYF
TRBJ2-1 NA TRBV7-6 CASSSRETGVRDEQFF
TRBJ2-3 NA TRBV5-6 CASSLGVEGAGHHF
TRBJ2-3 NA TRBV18 CASSTRGQSDTQYF
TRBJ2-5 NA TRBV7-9 CASSYLAGGPGETQYF
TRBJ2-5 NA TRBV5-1 CASSWRAGLAAGETQYF
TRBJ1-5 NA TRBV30 CAWSGGGNQPQHF
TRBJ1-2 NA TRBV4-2 CASSQDPRLGYTF
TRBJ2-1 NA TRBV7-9 CAINKQGGQFF
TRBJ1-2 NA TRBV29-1 CSVALGTGQDYGYTF
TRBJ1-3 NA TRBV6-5 CASSPGTGTGNTIYF
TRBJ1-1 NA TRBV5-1 CASSWSGEPHTEAFF
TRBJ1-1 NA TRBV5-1 CASSFGQASWGNTEAFF
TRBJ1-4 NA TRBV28 CASSSGQSNEKLFF
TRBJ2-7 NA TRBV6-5 CASGRDQGQYF
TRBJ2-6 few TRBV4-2 CASSQLGQSGANVLTF
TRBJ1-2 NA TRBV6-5 CASSATLGGEYGYTF
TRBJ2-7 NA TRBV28 CASSPPGTGVYEQYF
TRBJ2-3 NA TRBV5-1 CASSKVAGGRLSTDTQYF
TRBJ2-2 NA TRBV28 CASSFSVLVGELFF
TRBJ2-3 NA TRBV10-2 CATGAQYF
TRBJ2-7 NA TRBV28 CASSPRQAWGEQYF
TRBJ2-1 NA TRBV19 CASSISEDSYNEQFF
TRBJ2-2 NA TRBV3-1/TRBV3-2 CASSPAGGPLTGELFF
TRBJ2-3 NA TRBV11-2 CASTLRADTQYF
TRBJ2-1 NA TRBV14 CASNLLGPGQWQFF
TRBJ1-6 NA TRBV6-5 CANSGSLNSPLHF
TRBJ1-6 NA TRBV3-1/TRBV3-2 CASSQGGMSSYNSPLHF
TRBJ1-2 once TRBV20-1 CSAADGYGYTF
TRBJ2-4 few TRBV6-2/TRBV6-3 CASSRDSGEAKNIQYF
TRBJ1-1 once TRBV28 CASRGRWAMNTEAFF
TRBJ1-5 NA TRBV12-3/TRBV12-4 CASSRGQPQHF
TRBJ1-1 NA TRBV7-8 CASSRGTQNTEAFF